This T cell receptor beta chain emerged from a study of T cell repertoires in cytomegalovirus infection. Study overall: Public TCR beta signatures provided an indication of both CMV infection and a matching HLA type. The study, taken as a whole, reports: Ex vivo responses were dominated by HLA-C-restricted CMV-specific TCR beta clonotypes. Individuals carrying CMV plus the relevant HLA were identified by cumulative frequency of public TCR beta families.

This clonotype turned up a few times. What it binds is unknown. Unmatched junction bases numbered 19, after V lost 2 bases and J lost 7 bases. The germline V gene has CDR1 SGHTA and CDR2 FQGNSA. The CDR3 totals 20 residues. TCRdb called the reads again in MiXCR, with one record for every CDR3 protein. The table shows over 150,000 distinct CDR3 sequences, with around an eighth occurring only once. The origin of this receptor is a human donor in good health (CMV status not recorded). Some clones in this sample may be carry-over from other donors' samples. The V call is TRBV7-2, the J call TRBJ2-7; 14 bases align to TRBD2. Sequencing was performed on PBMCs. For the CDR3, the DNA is TGTGCCAGCAGCTTAAGGGTGACTAGCGGGAGGGGCAAGACCCCTCGAGAGCAGTACTTC. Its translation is CASSLRVTSGRGKTPREQYF.